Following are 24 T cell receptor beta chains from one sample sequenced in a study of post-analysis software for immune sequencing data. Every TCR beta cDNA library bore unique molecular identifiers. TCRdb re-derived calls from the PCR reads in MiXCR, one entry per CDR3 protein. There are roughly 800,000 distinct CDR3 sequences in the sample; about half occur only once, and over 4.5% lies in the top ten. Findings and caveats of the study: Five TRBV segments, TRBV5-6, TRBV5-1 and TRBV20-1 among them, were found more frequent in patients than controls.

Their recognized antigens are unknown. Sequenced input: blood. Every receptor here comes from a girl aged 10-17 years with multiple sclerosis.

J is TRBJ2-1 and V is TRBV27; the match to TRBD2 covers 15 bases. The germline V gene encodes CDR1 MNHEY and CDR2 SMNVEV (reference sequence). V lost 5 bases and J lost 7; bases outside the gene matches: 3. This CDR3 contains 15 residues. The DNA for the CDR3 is TGTGCCAGCAGTATTGGACTAGCGGGAGGGAATGAGCAGTTCTTC. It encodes CASSIGLAGGNEQFF.

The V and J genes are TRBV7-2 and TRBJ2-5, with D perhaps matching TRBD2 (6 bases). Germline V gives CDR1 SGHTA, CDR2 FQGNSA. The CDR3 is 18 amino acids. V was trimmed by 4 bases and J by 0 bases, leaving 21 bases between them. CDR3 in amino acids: CASSSPSLGGEYQETQYF. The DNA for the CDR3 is TGTGCCAGCAGCTCCCCATCGCTGGGGGGAGAATACCAAGAGACCCAGTACTTC.

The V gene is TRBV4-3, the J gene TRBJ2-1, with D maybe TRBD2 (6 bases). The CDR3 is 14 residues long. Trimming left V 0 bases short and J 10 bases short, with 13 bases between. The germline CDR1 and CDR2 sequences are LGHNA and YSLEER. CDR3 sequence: CASSQDPAAGEQFF. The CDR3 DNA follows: TGCGCCAGCAGCCAAGACCCCGCGGCGGGGGAGCAGTTCTTC.

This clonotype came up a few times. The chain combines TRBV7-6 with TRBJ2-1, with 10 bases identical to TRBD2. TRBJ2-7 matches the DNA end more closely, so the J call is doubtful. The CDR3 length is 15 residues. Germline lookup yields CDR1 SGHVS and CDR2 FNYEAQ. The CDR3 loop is CASSFLAGAYNEQYF. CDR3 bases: TGTGCCAGCAGCTTTCTAGCGGGAGCCTACAATGAGCAGTACTTC.

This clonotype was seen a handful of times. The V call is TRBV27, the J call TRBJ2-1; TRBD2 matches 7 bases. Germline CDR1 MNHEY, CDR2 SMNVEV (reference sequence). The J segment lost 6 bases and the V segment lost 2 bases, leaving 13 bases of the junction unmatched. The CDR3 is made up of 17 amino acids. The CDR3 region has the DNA TGTGCCAGCAGTTTAGGGATAGGGGAGGGCCCCTCCAATGAGCAGTTCTTC. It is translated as CASSLGIGEGPSNEQFF.

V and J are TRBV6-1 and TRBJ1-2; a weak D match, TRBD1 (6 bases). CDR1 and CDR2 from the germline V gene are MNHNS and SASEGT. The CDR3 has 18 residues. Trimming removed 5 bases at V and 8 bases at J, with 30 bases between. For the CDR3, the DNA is TGTGCCAGCAGTCTCACCCTCTTGACAGGTTCGCAGGGAGAGGGCTACACCTTC. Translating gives CASSLTLLTGSQGEGYTF.

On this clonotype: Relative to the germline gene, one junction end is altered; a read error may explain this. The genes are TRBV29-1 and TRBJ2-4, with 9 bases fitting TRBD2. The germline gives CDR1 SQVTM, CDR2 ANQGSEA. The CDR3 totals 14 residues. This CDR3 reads CNVEVAGAGNIQYF. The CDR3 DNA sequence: TGCAACGTTGAAGTAGCGGGGGCGGGGAACATTCAGTACTTC.

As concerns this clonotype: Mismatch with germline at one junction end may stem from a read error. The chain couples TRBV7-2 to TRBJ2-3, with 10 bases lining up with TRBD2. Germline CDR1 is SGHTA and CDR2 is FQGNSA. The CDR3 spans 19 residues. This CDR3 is CASNLVPASGRGSADTQYF. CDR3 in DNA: TGTGCCAGCAACTTAGTGCCGGCTAGCGGGAGAGGGTCAGCAGATACGCAGTATTTT.

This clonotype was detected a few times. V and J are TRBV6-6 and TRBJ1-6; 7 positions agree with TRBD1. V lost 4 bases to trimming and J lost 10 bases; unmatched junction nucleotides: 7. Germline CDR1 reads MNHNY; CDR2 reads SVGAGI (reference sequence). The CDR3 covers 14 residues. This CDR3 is CASSSGQRASPLHF. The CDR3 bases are TGTGCCAGCAGTTCGGGACAGCGGGCCTCACCCCTCCACTTT.

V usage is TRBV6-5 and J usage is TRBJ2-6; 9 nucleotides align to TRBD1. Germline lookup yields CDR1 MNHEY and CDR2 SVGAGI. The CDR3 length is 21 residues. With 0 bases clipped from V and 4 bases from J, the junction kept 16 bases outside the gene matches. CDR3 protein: CASSYSTFGTGPSSGANVLTF. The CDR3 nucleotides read TGTGCCAGCAGTTACTCCACCTTTGGGACAGGGCCTTCGTCGGGGGCCAACGTCCTGACTTTC.

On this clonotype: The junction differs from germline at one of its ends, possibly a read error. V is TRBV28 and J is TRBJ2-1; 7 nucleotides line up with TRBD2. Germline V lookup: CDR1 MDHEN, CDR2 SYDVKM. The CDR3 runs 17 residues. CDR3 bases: TGTGCCAGCAGTTCTACCTTTGGCGGGAGCAACTACAATGGGCAGTTCTTC. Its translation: CASSSTFGGSNYNGQFF.

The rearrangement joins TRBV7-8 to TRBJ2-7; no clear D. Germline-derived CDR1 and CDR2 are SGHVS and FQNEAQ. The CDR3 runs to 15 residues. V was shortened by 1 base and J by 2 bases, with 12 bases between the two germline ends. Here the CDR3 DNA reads TGTGCCAGCAGCTTAGGGCCGAATGCTCCCTACGAGCAGTACTTC. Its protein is CASSLGPNAPYEQYF.

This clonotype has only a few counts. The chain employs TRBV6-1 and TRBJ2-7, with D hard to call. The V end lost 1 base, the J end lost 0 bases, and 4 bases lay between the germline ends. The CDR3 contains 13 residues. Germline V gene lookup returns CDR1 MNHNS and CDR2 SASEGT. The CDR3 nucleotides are TGTGCCAGCAGTGAAGAGGCCTCCTACGAGCAGTACTTC. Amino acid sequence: CASSEEASYEQYF.

DNA for the CDR3: TGCGCCAGCAGCTTGGAGGGGGCGGACTATGGCTACACCTTC. Translated: CASSLEGADYGYTF. V gene TRBV5-1 combines with J gene TRBJ1-2, with 7 bases matching TRBD1. This CDR3 has 14 residues. Looked up from germline, CDR1 is SGHRS and CDR2 is YFSETQ. V lost 0 bases to trimming and J lost 3 bases; unmatched junction nucleotides: 2.

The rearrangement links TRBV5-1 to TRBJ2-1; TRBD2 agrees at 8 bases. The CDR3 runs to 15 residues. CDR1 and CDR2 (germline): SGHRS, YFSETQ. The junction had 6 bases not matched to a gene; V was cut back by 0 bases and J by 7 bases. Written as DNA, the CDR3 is TGCGCCAGCAGCTTGGAGGGCGGGAGGTTGAATGAGCAGTTCTTC. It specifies CASSLEGGRLNEQFF.

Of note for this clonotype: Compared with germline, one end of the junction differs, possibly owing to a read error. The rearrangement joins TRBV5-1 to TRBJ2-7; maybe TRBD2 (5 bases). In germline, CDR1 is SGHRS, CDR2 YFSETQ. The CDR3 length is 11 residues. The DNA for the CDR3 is TGCGCCGGCAGCTTGGGGAGCGAGCAGTACTTC. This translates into CAGSLGSEQYF. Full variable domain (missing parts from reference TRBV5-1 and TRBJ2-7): KAGVTQTPRYLIKTRGQQVTLSCSPISGHRSVSWYQQTPGQGLQFLFEYFSETQRNKGNFPGRFSGRQFSNSRSEMNVSTLELGDSALYLCAGSLGSEQYFGPGTRLTVT.

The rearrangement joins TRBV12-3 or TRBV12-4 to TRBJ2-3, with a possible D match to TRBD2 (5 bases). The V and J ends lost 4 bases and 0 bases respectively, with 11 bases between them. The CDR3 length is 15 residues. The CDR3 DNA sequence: TGTGCCAGCAGTTCCCGGGCTAGCAGCACAGATACGCAGTATTTT. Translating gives CASSSRASSTDTQYF.

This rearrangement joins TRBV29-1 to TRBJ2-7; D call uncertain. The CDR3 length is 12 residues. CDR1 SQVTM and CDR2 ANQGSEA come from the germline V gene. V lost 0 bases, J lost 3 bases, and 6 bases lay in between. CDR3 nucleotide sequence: TGCAGCGTTGAAGATAGGCACTACGAGCAGTACTTC. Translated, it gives CSVEDRHYEQYF.

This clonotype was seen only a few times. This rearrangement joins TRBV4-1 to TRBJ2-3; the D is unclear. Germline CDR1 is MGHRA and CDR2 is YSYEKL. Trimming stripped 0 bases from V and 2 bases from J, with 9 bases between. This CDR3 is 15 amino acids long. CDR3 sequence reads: CASSQDPDLTDTQYF. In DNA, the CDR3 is TGCGCCAGCAGCCAAGACCCCGACCTCACAGATACGCAGTATTTT.

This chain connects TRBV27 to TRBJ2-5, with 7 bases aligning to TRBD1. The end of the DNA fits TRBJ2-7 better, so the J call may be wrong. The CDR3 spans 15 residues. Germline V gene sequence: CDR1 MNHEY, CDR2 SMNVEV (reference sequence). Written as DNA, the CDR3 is TGTGCCAGCAGTTTAGGCAGGGGGTCTGGCTACGAGCAGTACTTC. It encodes CASSLGRGSGYEQYF.

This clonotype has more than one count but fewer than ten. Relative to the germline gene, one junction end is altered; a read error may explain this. CDR3 protein: CARSSRDTYPETQYF. Written as DNA, the CDR3 is TGTGCCCGCAGCTCCCGGGACACCTACCCGGAGACCCAGTACTTC. The J gene is TRBJ2-5, the V gene TRBV5-6; a weak D match, TRBD1 (6 bases). The V gene's germline CDR1 is SGHDT and CDR2 YYEEEE. This CDR3 comprises 15 residues. Full variable domain (outside the CDR3, taken from reference TRBV5-6 and TRBJ2-5): DAGVTQSPTHLIKTRGQQVTLRCSPKSGHDTVSWYQQALGQGPQFIFQYYEEEERQRGNFPDRFSGHQFPNYSSELNVNALLLGDSALYLCARSSRDTYPETQYFGPGTRLLVL.

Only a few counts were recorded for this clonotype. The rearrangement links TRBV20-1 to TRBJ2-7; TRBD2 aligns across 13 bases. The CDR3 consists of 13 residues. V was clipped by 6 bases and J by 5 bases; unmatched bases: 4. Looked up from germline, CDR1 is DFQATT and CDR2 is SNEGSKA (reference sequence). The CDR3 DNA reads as TGCAGTGCCCGGACTAGCGGGAGCCACGAGCAGTACTTC. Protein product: CSARTSGSHEQYF.

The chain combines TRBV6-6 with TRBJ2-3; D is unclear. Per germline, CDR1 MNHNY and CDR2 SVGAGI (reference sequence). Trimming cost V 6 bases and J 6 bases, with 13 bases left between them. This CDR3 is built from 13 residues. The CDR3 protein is CASSWFQRDTQYF. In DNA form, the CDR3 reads TGTGCCAGCAGCTGGTTCCAGCGTGATACGCAGTATTTT.

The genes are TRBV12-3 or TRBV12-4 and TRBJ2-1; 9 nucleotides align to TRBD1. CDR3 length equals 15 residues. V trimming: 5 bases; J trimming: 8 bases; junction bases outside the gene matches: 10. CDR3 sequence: CASSKTGTGFDEQFF. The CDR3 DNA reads TGTGCCAGCAGTAAGACCGGGACAGGGTTCGATGAGCAGTTCTTC.